The rows below give T cell receptor beta chains drawn from one sample of a study of cytomegalovirus exposure and HLA in healthy donors. Profiling relied on immunoSEQ multiplex PCR, and the TCRdb table lists in-frame clones only, not all of them. In the table there are approximately 100,000 clones, under 80% of which are singletons. Sequencing was performed on PBMCs. The source is a woman aged 18-35 years in good health and CMV-seropositive. Both conserved end residues are part of each CDR3. A D gene is named only where the DNA matches it firmly. Some rows mark clone size as missing; the rest say once, few, many or name a class of expanded clone.

V gene: TRBV4-3
D gene: -
clone size: few
J gene: TRBJ2-1
CDR3 protein: CASSQDAGRGVDEQFF
CDR3 DNA: TGCGCCAGCAGCCAAGATGCCGGCAGGGGTGTCGATGAGCAGTTCTTC

V gene: TRBV10-3
D gene: -
clone size: once
J gene: TRBJ1-3
CDR3 protein: CAIRAGSSGNTIYF
CDR3 DNA: TGTGCCATCAGGGCCGGGAGCTCTGGAAACACCATATATTTT

V gene: TRBV30
D gene: -
clone size: -
J gene: TRBJ1-2
CDR3 protein: CAWISPIFNYGYTF
CDR3 DNA: TGTGCCTGGATCTCCCCTATTTTTAACTATGGCTACACCTTC

V gene: TRBV6-4
D gene: TRBD2
clone size: -
J gene: TRBJ2-1
CDR3 protein: CASSDRLAGDNEQFF
CDR3 DNA: TGTGCCAGCAGTGACCGACTAGCGGGAGACAATGAGCAGTTCTTC

V gene: TRBV19
D gene: -
clone size: -
J gene: TRBJ1-5
CDR3 protein: CASSTQTGQPQHF
CDR3 DNA: TGTGCCAGTAGTACCCAGACAGGCCAGCCCCAGCATTTT

V gene: TRBV7-8
D gene: -
clone size: -
J gene: TRBJ2-7
CDR3 protein: CASSLGTVYEQYF
CDR3 DNA: TGTGCCAGCAGCTTAGGGACAGTGTACGAGCAGTACTTC

V gene: TRBV18
D gene: -
clone size: -
J gene: TRBJ2-7
CDR3 protein: CASSPGQGSYEQYF
CDR3 DNA: TGTGCCAGCTCACCGGGGCAGGGGTCCTACGAGCAGTACTTC

V gene: TRBV6-1
D gene: TRBD1
clone size: once
J gene: TRBJ1-1
CDR3 protein: CASRTGVAEAFF
CDR3 DNA: TGTGCCAGCAGAACAGGGGTCGCTGAAGCTTTCTTT

V gene: TRBV4-3
D gene: TRBD2
clone size: -
J gene: TRBJ2-7
CDR3 protein: CASSQDLAGSLTNYEQYF
CDR3 DNA: TGCGCCAGCAGCCAAGACCTAGCGGGTAGCCTTACTAACTACGAGCAGTACTTC

V gene: TRBV20-1
D gene: -
clone size: -
J gene: TRBJ2-7
CDR3 protein: CSTQRFYEQYF
CDR3 DNA: TGCAGTACTCAGCGATTCTACGAGCAGTACTTC

V gene: TRBV4-3
D gene: -
clone size: -
J gene: TRBJ2-2
CDR3 protein: CASSQDVRDLGTGELFF
CDR3 DNA: TGCGCCAGCAGCCAAGATGTCAGGGATCTTGGCACCGGGGAGCTGTTTTTT

V gene: TRBV18
D gene: TRBD1
clone size: -
J gene: TRBJ1-1
CDR3 protein: CASSGQGMNTEAFF
CDR3 DNA: TGTGCCAGCTCAGGACAGGGAATGAACACTGAAGCTTTCTTT

V gene: TRBV4-3
D gene: TRBD2
clone size: once
J gene: TRBJ2-1
CDR3 protein: CASSHTSGRDEQFF
CDR3 DNA: TGCGCCAGCAGCCACACTAGCGGGCGCGATGAGCAGTTCTTC

V gene: TRBV7-9
D gene: -
clone size: -
J gene: TRBJ1-1
CDR3 protein: CASSTDRGGEAFF
CDR3 DNA: TGTGCCAGCAGTACGGACCGGGGGGGGGAAGCTTTCTTT

V gene: TRBV20-1
D gene: -
clone size: -
J gene: TRBJ2-5
CDR3 protein: CSAWRQETQYF
CDR3 DNA: TGCAGTGCCTGGAGACAAGAGACCCAGTACTTC

V gene: TRBV18
D gene: TRBD2
clone size: -
J gene: TRBJ2-5
CDR3 protein: CASSGTSGSGETQYF
CDR3 DNA: TGTGCCAGCTCCGGGACTAGCGGGAGTGGGGAGACCCAGTACTTC

V gene: TRBV6-5
D gene: -
clone size: -
J gene: TRBJ2-7
CDR3 protein: CASSYGRQAHEQYF
CDR3 DNA: TGTGCCAGCAGTTACGGACGACAGGCCCACGAGCAGTACTTC

V gene: TRBV7-8
D gene: TRBD2
clone size: once
J gene: TRBJ2-5
CDR3 protein: CASSTRGSWETQYF
CDR3 DNA: TGTGCCAGCAGCACCCGCGGGAGCTGGGAGACCCAGTACTTC

V gene: TRBV7-2
D gene: -
clone size: -
J gene: TRBJ1-2
CDR3 protein: CASSLQGYYGYTF
CDR3 DNA: TGTGCCAGCAGCTTACAGGGTTACTATGGCTACACCTTC

V gene: TRBV30
D gene: -
clone size: few
J gene: TRBJ1-1
CDR3 protein: CAWRRIEGNTEAFF
CDR3 DNA: TGTGCCTGGCGGAGGATAGAGGGGAACACTGAAGCTTTCTTT

V gene: TRBV18
D gene: TRBD1
clone size: -
J gene: TRBJ2-7
CDR3 protein: CASSPGTGSDEQYF
CDR3 DNA: TGTGCCAGCTCCCCCGGGACAGGGTCAGACGAGCAGTACTTC

V gene: TRBV6-6
D gene: TRBD1
clone size: -
J gene: TRBJ2-7
CDR3 protein: CASSHRDRGEQYF
CDR3 DNA: TGTGCCAGCAGTCACCGGGACAGGGGGGAGCAGTACTTC

V gene: TRBV11-2
D gene: TRBD2
clone size: -
J gene: TRBJ2-1
CDR3 protein: CASSLWREASNEQFF
CDR3 DNA: TGTGCCAGCAGCTTATGGCGGGAGGCGAGCAATGAGCAGTTCTTC

V gene: TRBV21-1
D gene: -
clone size: -
J gene: TRBJ2-3
CDR3 protein: CASSTDDRGGGWGTDTQYF
CDR3 DNA: TGTGCCAGCAGCACCGATGACAGGGGAGGGGGCTGGGGTACAGATACGCAGTATTTT

V gene: TRBV19
D gene: TRBD1
clone size: -
J gene: TRBJ1-5
CDR3 protein: CASGQGQGNQPQHF
CDR3 DNA: TGTGCCAGTGGACAGGGTCAAGGCAATCAGCCCCAGCATTTT

V gene: TRBV6-5
D gene: TRBD1
clone size: -
J gene: TRBJ1-2
CDR3 protein: CASSYSGQGSGYTF
CDR3 DNA: TGTGCCAGCAGTTACTCCGGACAGGGATCTGGCTACACCTTC

V gene: TRBV9
D gene: -
clone size: -
J gene: TRBJ2-1
CDR3 protein: CASSVGQIGNEQFF
CDR3 DNA: TGTGCCAGCAGCGTAGGACAGATAGGGAATGAGCAGTTCTTC

V gene: TRBV6-5
D gene: -
clone size: few
J gene: TRBJ1-5
CDR3 protein: CASSGGYHQPQHF
CDR3 DNA: TGTGCCAGCAGTGGCGGGTATCATCAGCCCCAGCATTTT

V gene: TRBV6-5
D gene: TRBD1
clone size: -
J gene: TRBJ1-5
CDR3 protein: CASRTGTGFNQPQHF
CDR3 DNA: TGTGCCAGCAGAACCGGGACAGGTTTTAATCAGCCCCAGCATTTT

V gene: TRBV28
D gene: -
clone size: -
J gene: TRBJ2-3
CDR3 protein: CASSTVDTDTQYF
CDR3 DNA: TGTGCCAGCTCTACAGTGGATACAGATACGCAGTATTTT

V gene: TRBV6-1
D gene: -
clone size: -
J gene: TRBJ2-5
CDR3 protein: CASSLSRGAQETQYF
CDR3 DNA: TGTGCCAGCAGTCTCTCCCGCGGAGCACAAGAGACCCAGTACTTC

V gene: TRBV28
D gene: -
clone size: -
J gene: TRBJ2-7
CDR3 protein: CASSSTLQGGEQYF
CDR3 DNA: TGTGCCAGCAGTTCGACATTACAGGGCGGCGAGCAGTACTTC

V gene: TRBV27
D gene: TRBD1
clone size: -
J gene: TRBJ1-2
CDR3 protein: CASSMTGINYGYTF
CDR3 DNA: TGTGCCAGCAGTATGACAGGGATCAACTATGGCTACACCTTC

V gene: TRBV4-1
D gene: -
clone size: -
J gene: TRBJ2-1
CDR3 protein: CASSQRPGEQFF
CDR3 DNA: TGCGCCAGCAGCCAACGCCCGGGTGAGCAGTTCTTC

V gene: TRBV7-2
D gene: -
clone size: -
J gene: TRBJ2-7
CDR3 protein: CASSYYPNYEQYF
CDR3 DNA: TGTGCCAGCAGCTACTACCCCAACTACGAGCAGTACTTC

V gene: TRBV4-3
D gene: -
clone size: -
J gene: TRBJ1-1
CDR3 protein: CASSLGWGGAAEAFF
CDR3 DNA: TGCGCCAGCAGCCTCGGGTGGGGGGGCGCCGCTGAAGCTTTCTTT

V gene: TRBV30
D gene: TRBD2
clone size: -
J gene: TRBJ2-1
CDR3 protein: CARSSTSGRRYNEQFF
CDR3 DNA: TGTGCCCGGTCCTCGACTAGCGGGAGGCGTTATAATGAGCAGTTCTTC

V gene: TRBV5-6
D gene: -
clone size: -
J gene: TRBJ2-3
CDR3 protein: CASSLSGTDTQYF
CDR3 DNA: TGTGCCAGCAGCTTGTCGGGAACAGATACGCAGTATTTT

V gene: TRBV4-3
D gene: -
clone size: -
J gene: TRBJ1-1
CDR3 protein: CASSQGLLGLTEAFF
CDR3 DNA: TGCGCCAGCAGCCAAGGACTTTTAGGCCTCACTGAAGCTTTCTTT

V gene: TRBV7-2
D gene: TRBD1
clone size: -
J gene: TRBJ2-1
CDR3 protein: CASRPGGAYNEQFF
CDR3 DNA: TGTGCCAGCAGGCCAGGGGGAGCCTACAATGAGCAGTTCTTC

V gene: TRBV19
D gene: -
clone size: -
J gene: TRBJ1-1
CDR3 protein: CASNQGAQNTEAFF
CDR3 DNA: TGTGCCAGTAACCAAGGGGCCCAAAACACTGAAGCTTTCTTT

V gene: TRBV5-6
D gene: TRBD2
clone size: few
J gene: TRBJ2-1
CDR3 protein: CASSLSSGKMGEQFF
CDR3 DNA: TGTGCCAGCAGCCTTTCTAGCGGGAAGATGGGTGAGCAGTTCTTC

V gene: TRBV7-2
D gene: TRBD2
clone size: -
J gene: TRBJ2-1
CDR3 protein: CASSLLAGGISYNEQFF
CDR3 DNA: TGTGCCAGCAGCTTACTAGCGGGAGGGATCTCCTACAATGAGCAGTTCTTC

V gene: TRBV5-1
D gene: TRBD2
clone size: -
J gene: TRBJ2-7
CDR3 protein: CASSVGQAGGPYEQYF
CDR3 DNA: TGCGCCAGCAGCGTGGGCCAGGCGGGAGGACCCTACGAGCAGTACTTC

V gene: TRBV27
D gene: TRBD1
clone size: -
J gene: TRBJ2-7
CDR3 protein: CASREGTGAYEQYF
CDR3 DNA: TGTGCCAGCCGGGAGGGGACAGGGGCCTACGAGCAGTACTTC

V gene: TRBV28
D gene: -
clone size: -
J gene: TRBJ1-5
CDR3 protein: CASSIWQPGNQPQHF
CDR3 DNA: TGTGCCAGCAGTATCTGGCAGCCGGGTAATCAGCCCCAGCATTTT

V gene: TRBV6-5
D gene: TRBD2
clone size: -
J gene: TRBJ2-7
CDR3 protein: CASRVGTSANEQYF
CDR3 DNA: TGTGCCAGCAGAGTCGGGACTAGCGCAAACGAGCAGTACTTC

V gene: TRBV6-4
D gene: TRBD1
clone size: -
J gene: TRBJ2-1
CDR3 protein: CASSGGTGGYNEQFF
CDR3 DNA: TGTGCCAGCAGTGGAGGGACAGGGGGCTACAATGAGCAGTTCTTC

V gene: TRBV15
D gene: TRBD2
clone size: -
J gene: TRBJ2-2
CDR3 protein: CATSRVPGTINTGELFF
CDR3 DNA: TGTGCCACCAGCAGAGTTCCCGGGACTATCAACACCGGGGAGCTGTTTTTT

V gene: TRBV7-2
D gene: -
clone size: -
J gene: TRBJ1-5
CDR3 protein: CASSPGQFINQPQHF
CDR3 DNA: TGTGCCAGCAGCCCCGGACAGTTCATCAATCAGCCCCAGCATTTT